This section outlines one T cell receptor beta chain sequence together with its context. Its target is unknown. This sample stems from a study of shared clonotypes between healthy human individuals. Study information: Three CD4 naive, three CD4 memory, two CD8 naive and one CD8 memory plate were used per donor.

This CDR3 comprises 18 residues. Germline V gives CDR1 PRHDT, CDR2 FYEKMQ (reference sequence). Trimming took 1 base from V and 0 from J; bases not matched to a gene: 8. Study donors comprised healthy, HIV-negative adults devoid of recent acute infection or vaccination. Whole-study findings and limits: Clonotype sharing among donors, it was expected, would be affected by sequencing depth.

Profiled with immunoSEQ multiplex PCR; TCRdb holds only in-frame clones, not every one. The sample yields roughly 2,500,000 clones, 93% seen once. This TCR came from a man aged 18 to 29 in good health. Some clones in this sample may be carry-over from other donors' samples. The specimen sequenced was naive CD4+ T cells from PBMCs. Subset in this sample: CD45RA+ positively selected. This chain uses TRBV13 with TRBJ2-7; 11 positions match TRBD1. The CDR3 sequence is CASSLVFSGTGGSYEQYF. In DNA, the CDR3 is TGTGCCAGCAGCTTAGTGTTTTCGGGGACAGGGGGCTCCTACGAGCAGTACTTC.